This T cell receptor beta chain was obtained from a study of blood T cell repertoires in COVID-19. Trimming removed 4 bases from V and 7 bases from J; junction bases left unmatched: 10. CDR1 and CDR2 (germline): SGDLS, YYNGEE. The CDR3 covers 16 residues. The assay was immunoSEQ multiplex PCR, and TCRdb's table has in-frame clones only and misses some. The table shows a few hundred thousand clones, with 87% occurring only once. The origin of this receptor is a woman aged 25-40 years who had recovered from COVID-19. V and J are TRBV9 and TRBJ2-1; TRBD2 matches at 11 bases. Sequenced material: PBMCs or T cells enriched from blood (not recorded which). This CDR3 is CASSRILAGGINEQFF. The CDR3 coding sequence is TGTGCCAGCAGCCGAATTCTAGCGGGAGGTATAAATGAGCAGTTCTTC.